The present TCR beta chain was sequenced within a study of identical twins (dated by TCRdb to between 2015 and 2016). Study-level background: TCR alpha and beta repertoires from monozygotic twins, unrelated adults of various ages and cord blood were deep-sequenced to test whether fetal clonotypes persist. To rule out contamination, replicate twin experiments were performed at different times with different library preparation protocols. Here is what the overall study found, with its caveats: Compared with coincidental sharing between unrelated individuals, out-of-frame TCR alpha sequences shared between twins showed an excess of sequences with low generation probability. Fewer insertions were carried by abundant cord blood beta clonotypes, a similar but weaker trend appeared in young adult naive repertoires, and no such trend appeared in memory repertoires. Conclusions relied on cross-sectional statistical analysis, since the same donors could not be followed over many years. In monozygotic twins, recombination models systematically underestimated out-of-frame TCR alpha sharing, but the models matched the sharing seen between unrelated individuals. A weaker excess of twin sharing was found in beta out-of-frame sequences because the signal-to-noise ratio was lowered by fewer shared sequences. Zero-insertion analyses could be partly confounded by invariant T cells such as MAIT and iNKT, though diverse VJ usage argued against such confounding for most clonotypes.

Every donor was a healthy Caucasian. The twin cohort consisted of three pairs of female monozygotic twins, all aged roughly 18 to 30 years. Positive isolation kits from Invitrogen were used to isolate the CD4+ and CD8+ T cell populations. The table lists this clonotype with a few counts. Its specific antigen is unknown. The sample holds no much larger clone one base away, and base qualities are not on file. Preparation of the library involved 5' RACE. This sample was sequenced with an Illumina HiSeq 2000. Template switching added a universal primer binding site, and the final cDNA carried a unique molecular identifier that allowed TCR cDNA molecules to be counted accurately. Specific primers in the conserved constant-segment region were used to synthesize first-strand cDNA for the TCR alpha and beta chains. To control for contamination, each cDNA library was double barcoded with a SMART-Mk sample barcode plus Illumina barcodes. TruSeq adapter sequences and Illumina sample barcodes were added in two successive PCR steps. Sequencing of the TCR alpha and beta cDNA libraries was done on the Illumina HiSeq platform using custom primers. As for the authors' bioinformatics: MiGEC processed the raw reads to extract unique molecular identifiers, while MiXCR was used to determine the CDR3 positions. For each individual, recombination models were inferred using an EM algorithm with the repgenHMM and IGoR tools. The analysis of shared clonotypes was done with the tcR package in R, with sharing normalized by the product of cloneset sizes. Out-of-frame nonproductive sequences were analyzed to study raw recombination free of thymic and clonal selection effects. TCRdb itself trimmed the public reads at Q25 with fastp, ran MiXCR and retained productive beta chains. Each record represents a unique CDR3 protein, reported with the most common genes and DNA among its rows. What appears here as the V and J calls and clone size reflects TCRdb's work, not the paper's. This sample is represented by 450,000 or so distinct CDR3 sequences; about 24% of them were singletons. The ten largest clones take up 2.5% to 3.5% of the sample.

At the junction V is shortened by 0 bases and J by 6 bases, with 7 bases in between. From the cysteine up to the phenylalanine, the CDR3 has a length of 14 residues. Left in the record is the CDR3 DNA by itself, 42 bases read in frame from the first base. Based on the germline V gene, the CDR1 and CDR2 sequences are SGHDT and YYEEEE. These records were also assigned to another study, of T cells expressing NK-cell markers. As that second paper reports: In sorted CD3+CD56+NKG2C+, CD3+CD56+NKG2C- and CD3+CD56-NKG2C+ T-cell subsets from about 8 donors, TCR beta-chain repertoires were profiled. Among the eight sequenced donors, seven were HCMV-seropositive and one was HCMV-seronegative. In several experiments an anti-gammadeltaTCR antibody was added to restrict sorting to alphabetaTCR-expressing T cells. In 5 to 7 donors, the dominant CD3+CD56+NKG2C+ clonotypes were found to rank among the top 10 CD8+ clonotypes and to make up roughly 1.0-7.0% of CD8+ T cells. Those dominant clonotypes were again the most abundant among CD3+CD56-NKG2C+ cells in several donors, at roughly 25-60.1%. It remained unclear whether the expanded NKG2C-expressing T cell clones were specific for HCMV antigens. All eight donors whose samples were sequenced were randomly selected healthy volunteers, three of them men and five women. HCMV-specific IgG was detected in serum with a commercial ELISA kit to determine HCMV serostatus. MIGEC was used to demultiplex reads and group reads by UMI, and MiTCR was used to assemble and quantify clonotypes. To remove erroneous sequences, TCR cDNA sequences were retained only when supported by two or more reads. The tcR package was used for downstream repertoire analysis, and clonotypes were matched across fractions by CDR3 nucleotide sequence plus V segment. VDJmatch was used to annotate antigen specificity against VDJdb, with one amino acid substitution allowed in CDR3.

The source of this sequence is a woman between 18 and 30 years old in good health. The sample was CD4+ T cells sorted from blood. The chain joins TRBV5-6 to TRBJ1-6; the D gene lacks a confident call. The nucleotides read TGTGCCAGCAGCTTGGGACGGACTAATTCACCCCTCCACTTT. Translated, this gives CASSLGRTNSPLHF.